This T cell receptor (beta chain) was retrieved from a study of cytomegalovirus exposure and HLA in healthy donors. As concerns this clone: Its antigen is as yet unknown. At the DNA level, this CDR3 is encoded by other sequences in the same sample as well.

The V gene lost 0 bases and the J gene lost 5 bases, with 8 bases spanning the gap. Germline V gene lookup returns CDR1 SGDLS and CDR2 YYNGEE. This CDR3 comprises 13 residues. General observations from the study: Cytomegalovirus-associated status was assigned to 164 TCR beta chains.

Only in-frame clones appear in the TCRdb table, and some are missing; sequencing was by immunoSEQ multiplex PCR. Of hundreds of thousands of clones in the sample, around 86% were seen once. Sample: PBMCs. The V gene is TRBV9, the J gene TRBJ2-5; D may be TRBD2 (6 bases). This clonotype originated in a woman aged 18-30 years in good health and CMV-seropositive. The CDR3 nucleotides are TGTGCCAGCAGCGTAGGGGGGGAGGAGACCCAGTACTTC. It encodes CASSVGGEETQYF.